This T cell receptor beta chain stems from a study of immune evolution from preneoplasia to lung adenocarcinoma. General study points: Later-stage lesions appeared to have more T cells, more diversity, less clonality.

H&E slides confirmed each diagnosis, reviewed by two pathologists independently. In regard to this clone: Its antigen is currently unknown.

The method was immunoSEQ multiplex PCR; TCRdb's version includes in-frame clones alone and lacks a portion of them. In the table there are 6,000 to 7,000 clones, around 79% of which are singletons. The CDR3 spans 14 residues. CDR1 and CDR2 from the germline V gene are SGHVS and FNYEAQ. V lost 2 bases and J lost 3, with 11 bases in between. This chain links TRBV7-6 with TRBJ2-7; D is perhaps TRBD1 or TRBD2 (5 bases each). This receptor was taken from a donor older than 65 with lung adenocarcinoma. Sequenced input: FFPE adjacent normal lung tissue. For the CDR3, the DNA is TGTGCCAGCAGCTTAATGAGGGGTAACTACGAGCAGTACTTC. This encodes CASSLMRGNYEQYF.